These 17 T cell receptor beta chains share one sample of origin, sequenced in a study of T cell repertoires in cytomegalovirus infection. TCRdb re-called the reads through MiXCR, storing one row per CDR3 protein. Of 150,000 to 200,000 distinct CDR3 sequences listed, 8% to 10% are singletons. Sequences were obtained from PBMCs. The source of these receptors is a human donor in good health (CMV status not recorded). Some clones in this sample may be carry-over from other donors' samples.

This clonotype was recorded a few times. The CDR3 sequence: CASRKGPDQSYEQYF. The CDR3 nucleotides are TGCGCCAGCAGAAAGGGGCCGGATCAATCCTACGAGCAGTACTTC. The chain is built from TRBV5-1 and TRBJ2-7; TRBD1 might be the D (5 bases). The CDR3 is made up of 15 amino acids. The V gene's germline CDR1 is SGHRS and CDR2 YFSETQ. V lost 5 bases and J 1 base, leaving 16 bases between the germline ends.

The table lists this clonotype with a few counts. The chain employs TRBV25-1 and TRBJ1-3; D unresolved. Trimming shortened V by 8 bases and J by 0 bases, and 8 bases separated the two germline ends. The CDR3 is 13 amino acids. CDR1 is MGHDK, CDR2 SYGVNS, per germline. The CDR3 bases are TGTGCCAGCGGGATAAACTCTGGAAACACCATATATTTT. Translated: CASGINSGNTIYF.

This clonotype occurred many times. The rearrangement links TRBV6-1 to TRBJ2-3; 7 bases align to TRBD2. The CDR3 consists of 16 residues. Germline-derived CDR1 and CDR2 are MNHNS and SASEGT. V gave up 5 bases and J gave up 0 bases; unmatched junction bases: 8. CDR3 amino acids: CASSPHPTSSTDTQYF. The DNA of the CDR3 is TGTGCCAGCAGTCCTCACCCGACTAGCAGCACAGATACGCAGTATTTT.

CDR3: CASSRTSIADGYTF. CDR3 coding DNA: TGCGCCAGCAGCCGAACAAGTATTGCGGATGGCTACACCTTC. The chain recombines TRBV4-3 with TRBJ1-2, with D unresolved. V was pared by 4 bases and J by 6 bases, with 15 bases between. Germline CDR1 reads LGHNA; CDR2 reads YSLEER. This CDR3 has 14 amino acids.

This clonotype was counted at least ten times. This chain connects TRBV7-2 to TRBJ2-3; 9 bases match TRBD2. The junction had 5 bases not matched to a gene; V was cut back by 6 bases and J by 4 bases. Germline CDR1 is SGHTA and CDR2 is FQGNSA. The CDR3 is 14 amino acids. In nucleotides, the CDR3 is TGTGCCAGCAGATCTAGCGGGGTGTCAGATACGCAGTATTTT. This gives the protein CASRSSGVSDTQYF.

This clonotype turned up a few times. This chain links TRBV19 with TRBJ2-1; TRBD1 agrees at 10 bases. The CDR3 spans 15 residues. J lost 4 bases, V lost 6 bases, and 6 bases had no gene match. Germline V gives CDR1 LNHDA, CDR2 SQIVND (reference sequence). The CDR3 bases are TGTGCCAGTAGCCGCGGGACAGGGGATTACAATGAGCAGTTCTTC. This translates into CASSRGTGDYNEQFF.

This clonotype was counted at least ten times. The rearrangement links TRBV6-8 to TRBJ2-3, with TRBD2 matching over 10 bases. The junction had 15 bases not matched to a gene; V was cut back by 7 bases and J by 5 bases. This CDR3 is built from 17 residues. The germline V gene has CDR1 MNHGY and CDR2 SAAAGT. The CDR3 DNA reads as TGTGCCAGCAACCCTCAAGGGCCTAGCGGGAGTGGAGATACGCAGTATTTT. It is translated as CASNPQGPSGSGDTQYF.

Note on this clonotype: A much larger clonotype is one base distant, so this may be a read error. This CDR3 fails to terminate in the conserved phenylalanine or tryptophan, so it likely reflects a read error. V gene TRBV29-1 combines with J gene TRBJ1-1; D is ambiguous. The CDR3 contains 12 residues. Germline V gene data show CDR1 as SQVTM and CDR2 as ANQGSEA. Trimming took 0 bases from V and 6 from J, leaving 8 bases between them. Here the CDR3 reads CSVEDLGPEAFL. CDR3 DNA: TGCAGCGTTGAAGATCTAGGCCCTGAAGCTTTCCTT.

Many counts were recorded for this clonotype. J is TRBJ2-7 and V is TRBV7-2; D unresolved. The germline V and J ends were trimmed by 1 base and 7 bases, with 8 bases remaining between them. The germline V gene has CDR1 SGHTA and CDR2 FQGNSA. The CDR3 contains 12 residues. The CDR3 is CASSLGPVEQYF. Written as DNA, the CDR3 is TGTGCCAGCAGCTTAGGTCCTGTGGAGCAGTACTTC.

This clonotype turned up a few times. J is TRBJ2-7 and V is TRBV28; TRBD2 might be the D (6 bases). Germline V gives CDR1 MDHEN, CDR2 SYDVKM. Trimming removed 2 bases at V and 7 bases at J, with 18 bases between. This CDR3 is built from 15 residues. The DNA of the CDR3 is TGTGCCAGCAGTTTAGGCCTATCGGGAGCCGTGGAGCAGTACTTC. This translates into CASSLGLSGAVEQYF.

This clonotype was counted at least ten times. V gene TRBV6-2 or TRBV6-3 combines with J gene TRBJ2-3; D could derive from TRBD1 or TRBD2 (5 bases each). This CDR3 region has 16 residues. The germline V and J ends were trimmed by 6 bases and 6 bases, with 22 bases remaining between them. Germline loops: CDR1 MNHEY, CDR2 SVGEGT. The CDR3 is CASRGPRGFWIDTQYF. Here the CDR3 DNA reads TGTGCCAGCAGGGGACCTCGAGGCTTTTGGATTGATACGCAGTATTTT.

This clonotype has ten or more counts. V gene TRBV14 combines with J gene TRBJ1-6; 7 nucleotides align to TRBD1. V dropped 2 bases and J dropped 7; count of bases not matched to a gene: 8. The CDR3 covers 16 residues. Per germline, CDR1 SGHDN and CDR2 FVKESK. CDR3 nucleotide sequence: TGTGCCAGCAGCCAATTGACAGGGATCCAGAATTCACCCCTCCACTTT. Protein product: CASSQLTGIQNSPLHF.

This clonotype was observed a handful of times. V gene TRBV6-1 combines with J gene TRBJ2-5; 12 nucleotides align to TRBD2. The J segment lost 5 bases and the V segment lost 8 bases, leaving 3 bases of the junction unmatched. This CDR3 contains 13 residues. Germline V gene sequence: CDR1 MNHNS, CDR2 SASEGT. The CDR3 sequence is CASGGLAGETQYF. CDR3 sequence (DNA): TGTGCCAGCGGGGGACTAGCGGGCGAGACCCAGTACTTC.

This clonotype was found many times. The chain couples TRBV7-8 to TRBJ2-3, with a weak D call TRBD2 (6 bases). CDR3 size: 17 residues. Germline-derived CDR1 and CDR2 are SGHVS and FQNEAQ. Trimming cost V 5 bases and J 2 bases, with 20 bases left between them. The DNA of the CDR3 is TGTGCCAGCAGCACCCCGCGGGGCGGTGGATTCACAGATACGCAGTATTTT. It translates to CASSTPRGGGFTDTQYF.

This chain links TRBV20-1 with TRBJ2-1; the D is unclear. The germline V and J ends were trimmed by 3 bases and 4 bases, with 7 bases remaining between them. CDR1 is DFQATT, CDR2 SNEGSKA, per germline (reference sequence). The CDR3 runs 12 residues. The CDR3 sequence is CSASVLYNEQFF. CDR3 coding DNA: TGCAGTGCTAGTGTACTTTACAATGAGCAGTTCTTC.

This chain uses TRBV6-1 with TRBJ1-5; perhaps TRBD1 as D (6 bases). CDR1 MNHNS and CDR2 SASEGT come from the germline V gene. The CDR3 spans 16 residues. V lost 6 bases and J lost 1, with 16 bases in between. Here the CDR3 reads CASRQQGSQSNQPQHF. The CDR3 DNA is TGTGCCAGCAGGCAACAGGGAAGTCAGAGCAATCAGCCCCAGCATTTT.

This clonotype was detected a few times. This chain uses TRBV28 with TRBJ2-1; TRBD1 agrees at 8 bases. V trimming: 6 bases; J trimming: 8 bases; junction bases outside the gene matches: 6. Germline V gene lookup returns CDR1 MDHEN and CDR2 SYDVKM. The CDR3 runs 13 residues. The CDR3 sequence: CASRSTGVYEQFF. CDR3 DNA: TGTGCCAGCAGGTCGACAGGGGTCTATGAGCAGTTCTTC.